These 29 T cell receptor beta chains came from one sample sequenced in a study of shared clonotypes between healthy human individuals. Naive CD8 cells were CD45RO-negative, positively selected for CCR7, excluding terminally differentiated effector memory CD45RA+ cells. Sequenced by immunoSEQ multiplex PCR; TCRdb stores in-frame clones only, minus some. In the table there are millions of clones, about 94% of which are singletons. The sequenced sample consisted of naive CD8+ T cells sorted from blood. The source of these receptors is a man between 18 and 29 years old in good health.

The chain uses TRBV7-9 and TRBJ2-5; D is possibly TRBD1 (5 bases). The V end was cut by 1 base, the J end by 5 bases, with 8 bases between. The CDR3 length is 13 residues. Germline V CDR1 and CDR2: SEHNR, FQNEAQ (reference sequence). The CDR3 bases are TGTGCCAGCAGCTTAGTACAGGACGAGACCCAGTACTTC. Its protein product is CASSLVQDETQYF.

The chain uses TRBV2 and TRBJ1-5, with TRBD1 as a possible D gene (5 bases). Germline assignment: CDR1 SNHLY and CDR2 FYNNEI. V shed 1 base and J shed 2 bases, with 21 bases lying between them. The CDR3 is 19 amino acids. The CDR3 DNA is TGTGCCAGCAGTGAAGATGCCAGGGCGGAATGGATCGGCAATCAGCCCCAGCATTTT. Protein product: CASSEDARAEWIGNQPQHF.

The chain is built from TRBV2 and TRBJ2-7; 7 bases align to TRBD1. CDR1 is SNHLY, CDR2 FYNNEI, per germline. The CDR3 extends over 14 amino acids. V was clipped by 1 base and J by 1 base; unmatched bases: 1. For the CDR3, the DNA is TGTGCCAGCAGTGAAGAGGGACAGTCCTACGAGCAGTACTTC. Protein sequence: CASSEEGQSYEQYF.

The rearrangement links TRBV10-1 to TRBJ2-3; TRBD2 is a possible D gene (6 bases). The V gene's germline CDR1 is WNHNN and CDR2 SYGVQD (reference sequence). The V end was cut by 4 bases, the J end by 2 bases, with 16 bases between. The CDR3 extends over 16 amino acids. The CDR3, as DNA: TGCGCCAGCAGTGGAGGCGGTCCGGGAGTCACAGATACGCAGTATTTT. It yields the protein CASSGGGPGVTDTQYF.

The CDR3 region has the DNA TGTGCCATCGCCCCGACAGGAGAAAACACTGAAGCTTTCTTT. Its protein is CAIAPTGENTEAFF. V is TRBV10-3 and J is TRBJ1-1; a weak D match, TRBD1 (6 bases). CDR1 is ENHRY and CDR2 is SYGVKD in the germline V gene. V was cut by 8 bases and J by 2 bases, with 15 bases left in between. The CDR3 spans 14 residues.

This clone was seen a single time. V is TRBV4-1 and J is TRBJ2-2; TRBD1 matches at 8 bases. The V segment lost 5 bases and the J segment 6 bases; nucleotides outside the gene matches: 8. The CDR3 runs 15 residues. Germline CDR1 MGHRA, CDR2 YSYEKL. CDR3 in DNA: TGCGCCAGCAGCGTCGGACAGGGTAATGCCGGGGAGCTGTTTTTT. It specifies CASSVGQGNAGELFF.

CDR3 region: CASSLGQGARTEAFF. CDR3 sequence (DNA): TGTGCCAGCAGCTTAGGTCAGGGGGCAAGAACTGAAGCTTTCTTT. The chain employs TRBV7-8 and TRBJ1-1, with TRBD1 identical over 8 bases. The germline CDR1 and CDR2 sequences are SGHVS and FQNEAQ. This CDR3 spans 15 amino acids. V gave up 1 base and J gave up 5 bases; unmatched junction bases: 6.

As concerns this clone: The same CDR3 arises from other DNA sequences in this sample as well. The chain combines TRBV2 with TRBJ1-3; no reliable D call. The CDR3 runs to 12 residues. V was pared by 6 bases and J by 3 bases, with 6 bases between. Germline loops: CDR1 SNHLY, CDR2 FYNNEI. CDR3 sequence (DNA): TGTGCCAGCAGCGAGGGTGGAAACACCATATATTTT. Translated, it gives CASSEGGNTIYF. Supplemented by reference TRBV2 and TRBJ1-3, the full variable domain reads EPEVTQTPSHQVTQMGQEVILRCVPISNHLYFYWYRQILGQKVEFLVSFYNNEISEKSEIFDDQFSVERPDGSNFTLKIRSTKLEDSAMYFCASSEGGNTIYFGEGSWLTVV.

In the case of this clone: Germline is not matched at one junction end, which may reflect a read error. The V gene is TRBV7-7, the J gene TRBJ2-1; TRBD2 agrees at 10 bases. This CDR3 is built from 15 residues. From germline, CDR1 is SSHAT and CDR2 FNYEAQ (reference sequence). CDR3 sequence: CASSVGLADYNEQFF. In nucleotides, the CDR3 is TGTGCTAGCAGCGTCGGACTAGCGGACTACAATGAGCAGTTCTTC.

This chain joins TRBV11-2 and TRBJ1-6; D gene unclear. Germline V gives CDR1 SGHAT, CDR2 FQNNGV. The CDR3 has 12 residues. Trimming stripped 4 bases from V and 5 bases from J, with 3 bases between. CDR3 DNA sequence: TGTGCCAGCAGCTCAAATAATTCACCCCTCCACTTT. This encodes CASSSNNSPLHF.

This chain links TRBV6-5 with TRBJ1-2; TRBD1 aligns across 8 bases. Germline V gene sequence: CDR1 MNHEY, CDR2 SVGAGI. With 7 bases clipped from V and 9 bases from J, the junction kept 16 bases outside the gene matches. The length of the CDR3 is 15 residues. The CDR3 reads CASITDRDRGGSYTF. In DNA, the CDR3 is TGTGCCAGCATAACCGACAGAGACAGGGGAGGTAGCTACACCTTC.

The rearrangement links TRBV4-1 to TRBJ1-2; the match to TRBD1 covers 8 bases. V lost 3 bases and J lost 5; bases outside the gene matches: 5. CDR1 is MGHRA and CDR2 is YSYEKL in the germline V gene. The CDR3 is 14 amino acids. CDR3 amino acids: CASSQKDREYGYTF. DNA of the CDR3: TGCGCCAGCAGCCAGAAGGACAGGGAATATGGCTACACCTTC.

Note on this clone: This sample also contains other DNA sequences that code for the same CDR3. The chain couples TRBV28 to TRBJ2-7; 8 bases line up with TRBD2. V shed 5 bases and J 3 bases; nucleotides not matched to a gene: 3. Germline V gene lookup returns CDR1 MDHEN and CDR2 SYDVKM. This CDR3 contains 13 residues. CDR3 in amino acids: CASSPGTSYEQYF. The CDR3, as DNA: TGTGCCAGCAGTCCCGGGACTAGCTACGAGCAGTACTTC.

This clone was detected once. The chain couples TRBV19 to TRBJ2-1; 11 bases align to TRBD2. The V gene end was trimmed by 5 bases and the J gene end by 3 bases; junction bases not matched to a gene: 9. This CDR3 region has 17 residues. Germline CDR1 LNHDA, CDR2 SQIVND (reference sequence). CDR3 bases: TGTGCCAGTAGTCTTCCCTTACTAGCGGGAGACTACAATGAGCAGTTCTTC. Translation gives CASSLPLLAGDYNEQFF.

About this clone itself: This sample also contains other DNA sequences that code for the same CDR3. The rearrangement links TRBV9 to TRBJ1-3; D gene unclear. This CDR3 comprises 15 residues. Per germline, CDR1 SGDLS and CDR2 YYNGEE. Trimming shortened V by 0 bases and J by 2 bases, and 9 bases separated the two germline ends. The CDR3 DNA sequence: TGTGCCAGCAGCGTAGGGGGTGGGACTGGAAACACCATATATTTT. Translation: CASSVGGGTGNTIYF.

The chain employs TRBV4-1 and TRBJ2-3; 12 nucleotides align to TRBD2. CDR1 and CDR2 (germline): MGHRA, YSYEKL. The CDR3 totals 17 residues. With V trimmed by 4 bases and J by 5 bases, 10 bases remained unmatched. The CDR3 nucleotides read TGCGCCAGCAGCCTCCAGCCCGGACTAGCGGGGCAAGATACGCAGTATTTT. Protein sequence: CASSLQPGLAGQDTQYF.

The count of this clone is one. The rearrangement joins TRBV5-1 to TRBJ2-1, with D possibly being TRBD1 or TRBD2 (5 bases each). Germline-derived CDR1 and CDR2 are SGHRS and YFSETQ. This CDR3 is 12 amino acids long. The CDR3 here is CPGRWSYNEQFF. DNA of the CDR3: TGCCCGGGGCGATGGTCCTACAATGAGCAGTTCTTC.

The rearrangement joins TRBV29-1 to TRBJ2-2, with a weak D call TRBD2 (5 bases). Germline CDR1 reads SQVTM; CDR2 reads ANQGSEA. V was cut by 7 bases and J by 3 bases, with 9 bases left in between. CDR3 length: 12 residues. The CDR3 region is CSGWGDTGELFF. In DNA form, the CDR3 reads TGCAGCGGCTGGGGAGACACCGGGGAGCTGTTTTTT.

The J gene is TRBJ2-7, the V gene TRBV12-5; D not certain. The CDR3 extends over 13 amino acids. Germline V CDR1 and CDR2: LGHNT, FRNRAP. The V gene lost 4 bases and the J gene lost 1 base, with 8 bases spanning the gap. CDR3 bases: TGTGCTAGTGGTTCTTCCCCTTCCTACGAGCAGTACTTC. Protein sequence: CASGSSPSYEQYF.

This chain links TRBV27 with TRBJ2-7; TRBD2 is a possible D gene (5 bases). This CDR3 is 17 amino acids long. Trimming stripped 7 bases from V and 0 bases from J, with 22 bases between. Germline values: CDR1 MNHEY, CDR2 SMNVEV (reference sequence). The CDR3 bases are TGTGCCAGCACCCCAACCGGGGATAGCCCTAGCTCCTACGAGCAGTACTTC. Protein sequence: CASTPTGDSPSSYEQYF.

J is TRBJ1-2 and V is TRBV7-9; D remains unclear. In germline, CDR1 is SEHNR, CDR2 FQNEAQ (reference sequence). The CDR3 loop spans 14 amino acids. The V gene lost 1 base and the J gene lost 3 bases, with 9 bases spanning the gap. The CDR3 is CASSLGSPHYGYTF. In DNA, the CDR3 is TGTGCCAGCAGCTTAGGAAGCCCCCACTATGGCTACACCTTC.

The rearrangement joins TRBV28 to TRBJ2-2; possible D gene TRBD2, 7 bases. From germline, CDR1 is MDHEN and CDR2 SYDVKM. With 8 bases removed from V and 3 bases from J, the gap between germline ends came to 13 bases. The CDR3 has 14 residues. The CDR3 region has the DNA TGTGCCAGCGGGGGGGCGCCGGACACCGGGGAGCTGTTTTTT. The encoded protein is CASGGAPDTGELFF.

Worth noting for this clone: Other DNA variants within this sample encode the same CDR3. V and J are TRBV19 and TRBJ2-1; TRBD2 matches 12 bases. The CDR3 is 16 amino acids. V lost 3 bases, J lost 4 bases, and 4 bases stayed unmatched. Germline loops: CDR1 LNHDA, CDR2 SQIVND (reference sequence). CDR3 protein: CASSILLAGGYNEQFF. The CDR3 nucleotides are TGTGCCAGTAGTATCCTCCTAGCGGGAGGGTACAATGAGCAGTTCTTC.

The chain couples TRBV7-2 to TRBJ2-1, with D hard to call. Germline V gene lookup returns CDR1 SGHTA and CDR2 FQGNSA. The CDR3 loop spans 14 amino acids. Trimming removed 1 base at V and 7 bases at J, with 11 bases between. In nucleotides, the CDR3 is TGTGCCAGCAGCTTAGTCGGTCAAACGAATGAGCAGTTCTTC. Translating gives CASSLVGQTNEQFF.

Only one count was recorded for this clone. This sample includes further DNA sequences coding for the same CDR3. The genes are TRBV27 and TRBJ2-5, with a possible D match to TRBD2 (5 bases). Germline values: CDR1 MNHEY, CDR2 SMNVEV (reference sequence). The V gene lost 3 bases and the J gene lost 5 bases, with 10 bases spanning the gap. This CDR3 has 13 residues. The CDR3 spells CASSFGVGETQYF. The CDR3 DNA follows: TGTGCCAGCAGTTTCGGGGTCGGGGAGACCCAGTACTTC.

The rearrangement joins TRBV5-1 to TRBJ2-5, with D hard to call. The germline CDR1 and CDR2 sequences are SGHRS and YFSETQ. Trimming left V 0 bases short and J 7 bases short, with 10 bases between. CDR3 length equals 13 residues. The CDR3 reads CASSLGQPGTQYF. CDR3 in DNA: TGCGCCAGCAGCTTGGGGCAGCCCGGGACCCAGTACTTC.

The chain recombines TRBV4-1 with TRBJ2-2; D is perhaps TRBD2 (6 bases). The CDR3 runs 16 residues. Germline lookup yields CDR1 MGHRA and CDR2 YSYEKL. V shed 4 bases and J shed 0 bases, with 12 bases lying between them. The CDR3 protein is CASSPLPGANTGELFF. DNA for the CDR3: TGCGCCAGCAGCCCCCTACCGGGGGCGAACACCGGGGAGCTGTTTTTT.

As DNA, the CDR3 is TGTGCCAGCAGTTTAGGGGCGGGGCTCCCCTACGAGCAGTACTTC. It specifies CASSLGAGLPYEQYF. This rearrangement joins TRBV28 to TRBJ2-7; perhaps TRBD2 as D (6 bases). The germline V gene has CDR1 MDHEN and CDR2 SYDVKM. V shed 2 bases and J shed 2 bases, with 13 bases lying between them. The CDR3 extends over 15 amino acids.

This clone was observed a single time. V usage is TRBV4-1 and J usage is TRBJ2-1; 8 bases align to TRBD2. The CDR3 consists of 12 residues. Unmatched junction bases numbered 4, after V lost 4 bases and J lost 11 bases. In germline, CDR1 is MGHRA, CDR2 YSYEKL. The DNA for the CDR3 is TGCGCCAGCAGCCTCTTAGCGGGACAGCAGTTCTTC. Its protein product is CASSLLAGQQFF.